This entry lists 10 T cell receptor beta chains sequenced from one sample in a study of T cell clones after liver transplantation. Clones were sequenced by immunoSEQ multiplex PCR, and TCRdb holds only the in-frame ones, with some missing. The table includes roughly 70,000 clones, approximately 80% detected once. Material: CD4+ T cells from blood, obtained before liver transplant. These receptors were taken from a human donor who received a liver transplant.

The chain combines TRBV5-1 with TRBJ2-7, with TRBD2 matching over 10 bases. Germline trimming cut 4 bases from V and 3 bases from J; bases unmatched to any gene: 4. This CDR3 comprises 14 residues. The germline gives CDR1 SGHRS, CDR2 YFSETQ. CDR3 coding DNA: TGCGCCAGCAGCCCATGGACTAGCGGCTACGAGCAGTACTTC. Its protein product is CASSPWTSGYEQYF.

The V gene is TRBV5-1, the J gene TRBJ1-2, with 7 bases aligning to TRBD1. This CDR3 has 14 amino acids. The V segment lost 2 bases and the J segment 5 bases; nucleotides outside the gene matches: 6. CDR1 and CDR2 (germline): SGHRS, YFSETQ. The CDR3 reads CASSLRDSLYGYTF. CDR3 bases: TGCGCCAGCAGCTTAAGGGACAGTCTTTATGGCTACACCTTC.

The chain recombines TRBV21-1 with TRBJ1-2. TRBV21-1 is a pseudogene segment. This CDR3 region has 14 residues. The CDR3 nucleotides are TGTGCCAGCAGCCTAGCCCGGCCCCGGGGCGGCTACACCTTC. Its protein is CASSLARPRGGYTF.

This clone has a single count. The CDR3 DNA reads as TGTGCCAGCAGTCTGACAGGGGATTTTGGTGGCTACACCTTC. This gives the protein CASSLTGDFGGYTF. V gene TRBV6-5 combines with J gene TRBJ1-2, with 8 bases aligning to TRBD1. CDR3 size: 14 residues. Per the germline V gene, CDR1 is MNHEY and CDR2 is SVGAGI. J lost 7 bases, V lost 5 bases, and 9 bases had no gene match.

The J gene is TRBJ2-6, the V gene TRBV7-2; tentative D call: TRBD1 (6 bases). Trimming removed 3 bases at V and 4 bases at J, with 19 bases between. The germline CDR1 and CDR2 sequences are SGHTA and FQGNSA. The CDR3 runs 18 residues. CDR3 DNA: TGTGCCAGCAGCTTGTCGTTAACCGGGACATCAGGGGCCAACGTCCTGACTTTC. Encoded protein: CASSLSLTGTSGANVLTF. Based on the CDR3 plus reference TRBV7-2 and TRBJ2-6, the full variable domain is GAGVSQSPSNKVTEKGKDVELRCDPISGHTALYWYRQSLGQGLEFLIYFQGNSAPDKSGLPSDRFSAERTGGSVSTLTIQRTQQEDSAVYLCASSLSLTGTSGANVLTFGAGSRLTVL.

The genes are TRBV7-6 and TRBJ1-1; D call uncertain. The V gene's germline CDR1 is SGHVS and CDR2 FNYEAQ. The CDR3 contains 14 residues. The V and J ends lost 5 bases and 4 bases respectively, with 14 bases between them. The CDR3 nucleotides read TGTGCCAGCAGCCTGAACGACCTACGCACTGAAGCTTTCTTT. The encoded protein is CASSLNDLRTEAFF.

V gene TRBV27 combines with J gene TRBJ2-1, with D perhaps matching TRBD2 (5 bases). Trimming shortened V by 2 bases and J by 9 bases, and 11 bases separated the two germline ends. The CDR3 contains 13 residues. CDR1 is MNHEY, CDR2 SMNVEV, per germline (reference sequence). The CDR3 DNA reads TGTGCCAGCAGTTTAGTACTAGTAAGTGAGCAGTTCTTC. This codes for CASSLVLVSEQFF.

The J gene is TRBJ1-2, the V gene TRBV2; weak D call: TRBD1 (6 bases). The CDR3 extends over 15 amino acids. The V gene's germline CDR1 is SNHLY and CDR2 FYNNEI. The V end lost 4 bases, the J end lost 2 bases, and 14 bases lay between the germline ends. The chain's CDR3 is CASSVVWQGNYGYTF. The CDR3 DNA reads as TGTGCCAGCAGTGTAGTTTGGCAGGGGAACTATGGCTACACCTTC.

The chain combines TRBV27 with TRBJ2-3; D unclear. CDR1 and CDR2 from the germline V gene are MNHEY and SMNVEV (reference sequence). This CDR3 has 15 residues. Trimming took off 2 bases at V and 8 bases at J, with 17 bases between the two ends. The DNA for the CDR3 is TGTGCCAGCAGTTTACGTCGAGCCCCTATAGGTACGCAGTATTTT. Translating gives CASSLRRAPIGTQYF.

The V and J genes are TRBV6-5 and TRBJ1-5; D is uncertain. CDR1 and CDR2 (germline): MNHEY, SVGAGI. V was cut by 2 bases and J by 6 bases, with 8 bases left in between. The CDR3 spans 13 residues. The CDR3 nucleotides read TGTGCCAGCAGTTACGAGACGGGTCAGCCCCAGCATTTT. Amino acids: CASSYETGQPQHF.